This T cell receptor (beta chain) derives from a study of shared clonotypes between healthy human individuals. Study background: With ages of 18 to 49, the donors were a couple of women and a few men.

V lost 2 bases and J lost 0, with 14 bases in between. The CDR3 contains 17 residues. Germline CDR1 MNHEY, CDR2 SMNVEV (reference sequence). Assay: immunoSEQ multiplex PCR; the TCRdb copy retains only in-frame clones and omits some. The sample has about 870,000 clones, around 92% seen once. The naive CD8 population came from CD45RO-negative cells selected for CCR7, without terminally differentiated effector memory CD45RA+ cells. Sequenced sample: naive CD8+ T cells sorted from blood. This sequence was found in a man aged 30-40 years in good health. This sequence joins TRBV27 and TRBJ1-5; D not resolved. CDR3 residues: CASSLIGVGGSNQPQHF. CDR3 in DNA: TGTGCCAGCAGTTTAATCGGGGTCGGAGGTAGCAATCAGCCCCAGCATTTT.